The T cell receptor (beta chain) described here comes from a study of identical twins. Study results and caveats: The models gave estimates that fell short of the out-of-frame TCR alpha sharing seen in monozygotic twins.

This clonotype was found many times. Its antigen is still unknown. A universal primer site came from template switching; cDNA carried unique molecular identifiers. A single record per CDR3 protein comes from TCRdb applying MiXCR to the 5' RACE reads. The sample includes about 550,000 distinct CDR3 sequences, 20% to 25% seen only once; the top ten take around 0.5%. Healthy Caucasians made up all donors. Germline-derived CDR1 and CDR2 are MDHEN and SYDVKM. The CDR3 covers 11 residues. V was trimmed by 6 bases and J by 8 bases, leaving 10 bases between them. These data also formed part of another study, on yellow fever vaccine responses in identical twins.

This sequence joins TRBV28 and TRBJ1-2; D perhaps matches TRBD1 (6 bases). The TCR sequence derives from a woman in her late teens or twenties in good health. Material: CD4+ T cells sorted from blood. CDR3 sequence: CASRKGGGYTF. For the CDR3, the DNA is TGTGCCAGCAGAAAAGGGGGAGGCTACACCTTC.